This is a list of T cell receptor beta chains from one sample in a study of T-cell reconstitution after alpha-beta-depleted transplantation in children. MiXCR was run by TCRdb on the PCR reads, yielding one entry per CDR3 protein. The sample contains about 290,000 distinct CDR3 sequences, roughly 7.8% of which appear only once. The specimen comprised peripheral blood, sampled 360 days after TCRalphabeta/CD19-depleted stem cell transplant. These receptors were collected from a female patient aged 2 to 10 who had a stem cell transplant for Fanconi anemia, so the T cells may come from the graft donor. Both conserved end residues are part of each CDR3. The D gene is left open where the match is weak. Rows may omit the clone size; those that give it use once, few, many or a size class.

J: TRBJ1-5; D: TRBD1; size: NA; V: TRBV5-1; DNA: TGCGCCAGCAGCTCCTTACCTTTGACAGGGAACCATCAGCCCCAGCATTTT; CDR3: CASSSLPLTGNHQPQHF
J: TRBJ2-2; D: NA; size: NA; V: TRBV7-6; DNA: TGTGCCAGCAGCTTAGGGCCCATCCCCGGGGAGCTGTTTTTT; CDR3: CASSLGPIPGELFF
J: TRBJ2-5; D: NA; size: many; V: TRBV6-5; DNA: TGTGCCAGCAGTTACTCCCCCCACAGGGAAGAGACCCAGTACTTC; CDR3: CASSYSPHREETQYF
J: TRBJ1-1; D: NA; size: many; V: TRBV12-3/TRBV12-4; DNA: TGTGCCAGCAGCATTCTCCCCGAGACTGAAGCTTTCTTT; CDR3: CASSILPETEAFF
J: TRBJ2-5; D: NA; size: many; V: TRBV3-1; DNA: TGTGCCAGCAGTCCCGGGGGCCTGGAGACCCAGTACTTC; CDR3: CASSPGGLETQYF
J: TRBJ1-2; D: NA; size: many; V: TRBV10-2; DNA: TGCGCCAGCTATAAGGGACCGAGAGACAAAAATGGCTACACCTTC; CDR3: CASYKGPRDKNGYTF
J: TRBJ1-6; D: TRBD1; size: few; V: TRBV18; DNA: TGTGCCAGCTCACCTTCCCCGGGACAGGAGTCACCCCTCCACTTT; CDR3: CASSPSPGQESPLHF
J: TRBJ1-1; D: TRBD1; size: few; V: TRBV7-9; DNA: TGTGCCAGCAGCTTACACAGGGGAGCGAATAAGGACGGTGAAGCTTTCTTT; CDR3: CASSLHRGANKDGEAFF
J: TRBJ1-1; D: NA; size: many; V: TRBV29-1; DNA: TGCAGCGGGGCAGAGTCAGGGTGGGACACTGAAGCTTTCTTT; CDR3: CSGAESGWDTEAFF
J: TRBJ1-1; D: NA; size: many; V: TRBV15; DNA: TGTGCCACCAGCAGGGGGTCCCAGGTGGCTGAAGCTTTCTTT; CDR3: CATSRGSQVAEAFF
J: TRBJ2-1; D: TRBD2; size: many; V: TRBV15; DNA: TGTGCCACCAGCCTAGCGGGACTCTCCTACAATGAGCAGTTCTTC; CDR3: CATSLAGLSYNEQFF
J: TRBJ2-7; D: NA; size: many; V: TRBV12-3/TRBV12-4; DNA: TGTGCCAGCTCCAGGACGGGAGCAAACTACGAGCAGTACTTC; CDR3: CASSRTGANYEQYF
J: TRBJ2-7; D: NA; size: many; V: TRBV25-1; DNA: TGTGCCAGCAGTAAACCGGGCCCTCCGCCAGAGCAGTACTTC; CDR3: CASSKPGPPPEQYF
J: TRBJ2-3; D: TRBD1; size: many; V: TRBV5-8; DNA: TGTGCCAGCAGCTTCGGGACAGGGAAAAGTTGGGATACGCAGTATTTT; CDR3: CASSFGTGKSWDTQYF
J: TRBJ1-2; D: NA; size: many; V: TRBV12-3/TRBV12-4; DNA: TGTGCCAGCACCCTTAACTTCGCGGGGGATGGCTACACCTTC; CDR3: CASTLNFAGDGYTF
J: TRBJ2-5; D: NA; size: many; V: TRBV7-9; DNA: TGTGCCAGCAGCTTAGCGCCCGACACCACCCTTCATTTC; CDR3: CASSLAPDTTLHF
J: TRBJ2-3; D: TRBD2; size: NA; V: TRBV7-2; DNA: TGTGCCAGCAGCGGAAATATGTGGGGCTTAGCGGGGAATCCCTCTTGGGGTACGCAGTATTTT; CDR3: CASSGNMWGLAGNPSWGTQYF
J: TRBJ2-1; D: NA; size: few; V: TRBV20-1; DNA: TGCAGTGCTAGATTGCCTGGTTATTCGGGGATGGGCTACAATGAGCAGTTCTTC; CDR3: CSARLPGYSGMGYNEQFF
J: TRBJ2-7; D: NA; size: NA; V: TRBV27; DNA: TGTGCCAGCAGAAAAGACTACGAGCAGTACTTC; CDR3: CASRKDYEQYF
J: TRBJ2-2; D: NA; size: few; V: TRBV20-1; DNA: TGCAGTGCTAGACTGAACACGGGGGCCGGGGAGCTGTTTTTT; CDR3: CSARLNTGAGELFF
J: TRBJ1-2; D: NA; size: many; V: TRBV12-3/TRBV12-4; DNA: TGTGCCAGCAGAGACAGCTCCTTCCTCTATGGCTACACCTTC; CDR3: CASRDSSFLYGYTF
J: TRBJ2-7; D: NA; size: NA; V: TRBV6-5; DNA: TGTGCCAGCAGTTACGGGGGACGAATAACCTACGAGCAGTACTTC; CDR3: CASSYGGRITYEQYF
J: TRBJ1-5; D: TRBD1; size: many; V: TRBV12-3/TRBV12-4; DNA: TGTGCCAGCAGTTTATTCCTGACAGGGTCTTATCAGCCCCAGCATTTT; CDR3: CASSLFLTGSYQPQHF
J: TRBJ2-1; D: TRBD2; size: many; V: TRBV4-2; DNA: TGTGCCAGCAGCCAAGATACGTCTAGGTTACGGACTAGCGGGGTCAATGAGCAGTTCTTC; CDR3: CASSQDTSRLRTSGVNEQFF
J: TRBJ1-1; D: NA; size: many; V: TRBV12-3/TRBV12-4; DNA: TGTGCCAGCAGTCTCGGGACTCTGAGTGAAGCTTTCTTT; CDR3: CASSLGTLSEAFF
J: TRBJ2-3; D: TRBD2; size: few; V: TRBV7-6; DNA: TGTGCCAGCAGCTTGAGCGGGGCCACCCTTTCTAGCACAGATACGCAGTATTTT; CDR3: CASSLSGATLSSTDTQYF
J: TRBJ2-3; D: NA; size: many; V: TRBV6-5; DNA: TGTGCCAGCAGTTACTGGCTACCCGGAGTGGATACGCAGTATTTT; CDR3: CASSYWLPGVDTQYF
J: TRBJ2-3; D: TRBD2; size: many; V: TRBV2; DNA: TGTGCCAGCAGTGAGTTCACTAGCGAAGATACGCAGTATTTT; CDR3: CASSEFTSEDTQYF
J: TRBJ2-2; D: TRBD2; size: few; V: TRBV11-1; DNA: TGTGCCAGCAGTACTATGTTGCTAGCGGGGGCCACGAACACCGGGGAGCTGTTTTTT; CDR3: CASSTMLLAGATNTGELFF
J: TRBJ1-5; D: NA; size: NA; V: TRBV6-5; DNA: TGTGCCAGCAGTTACGGGGTATATCAGCCCCAGCATTTT; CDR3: CASSYGVYQPQHF
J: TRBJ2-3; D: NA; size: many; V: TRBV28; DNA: TGTGCCAGCACTCGCCAGGGATGGACAGCGCAGTATTTT; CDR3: CASTRQGWTAQYF
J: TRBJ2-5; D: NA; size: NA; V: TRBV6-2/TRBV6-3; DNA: TGTGCCAGCAGTATCTTAGCCCCAGAGACCCAGTACTTC; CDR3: CASSILAPETQYF
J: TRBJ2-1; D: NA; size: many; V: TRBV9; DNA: TGTGCCAGCAGCGGTAGTATCAACTACAATGAGCAGTTCTTC; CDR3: CASSGSINYNEQFF
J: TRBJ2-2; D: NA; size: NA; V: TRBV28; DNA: TGTGCCAGCAGTTTAGTTCCCAGCGGACCCACCGGGGAGCTGTTTTTT; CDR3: CASSLVPSGPTGELFF
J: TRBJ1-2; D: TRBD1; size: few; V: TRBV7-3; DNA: TGTGCCAGCAGCTTAGTCCCGCGGACAGGTGGCTACACCTTC; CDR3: CASSLVPRTGGYTF
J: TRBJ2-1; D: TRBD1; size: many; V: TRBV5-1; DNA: TGCGCCAGCAACCCTTTGACAGGGTCCTACAATGAGCAGTTCTTC; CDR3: CASNPLTGSYNEQFF
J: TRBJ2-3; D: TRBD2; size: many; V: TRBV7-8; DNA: TGTGCCAGCAGCTTACTGGCTAGCGGGGGGGCCATAGATACGCAGTATTTT; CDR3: CASSLLASGGAIDTQYF
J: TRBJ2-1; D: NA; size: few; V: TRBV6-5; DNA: TGTGCCAGCAGTAACCCCGGCCCCGGACCGCAATATGAGCAGTTCTTC; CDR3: CASSNPGPGPQYEQFF
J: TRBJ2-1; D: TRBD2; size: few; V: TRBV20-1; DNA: TGCAGTGCCACAAGATTTAGCGGGAACAATGAGCAGTTCTTC; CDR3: CSATRFSGNNEQFF
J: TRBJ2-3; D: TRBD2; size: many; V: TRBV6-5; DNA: TGTGCCAGCAGTTCTCGGGGGGTTCATAGCACAGATACGCAGTATTTT; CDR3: CASSSRGVHSTDTQYF